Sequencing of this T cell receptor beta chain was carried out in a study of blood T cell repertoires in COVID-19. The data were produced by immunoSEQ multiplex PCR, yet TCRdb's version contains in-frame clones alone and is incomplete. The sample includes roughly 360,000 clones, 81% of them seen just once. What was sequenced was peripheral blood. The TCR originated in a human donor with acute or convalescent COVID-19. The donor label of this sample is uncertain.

The CDR3 spells CASSLDPRTGPNEQFF. The DNA for the CDR3 is TGTGCCAGCAGCTTAGATCCCAGGACAGGGCCGAATGAGCAGTTCTTC. The chain couples TRBV11-3 to TRBJ2-1, with 8 bases lining up with TRBD1. CDR3 size: 16 residues. Germline assignment: CDR1 SGHNT and CDR2 YENEEA. V was clipped by 0 bases and J by 7 bases; unmatched bases: 8.